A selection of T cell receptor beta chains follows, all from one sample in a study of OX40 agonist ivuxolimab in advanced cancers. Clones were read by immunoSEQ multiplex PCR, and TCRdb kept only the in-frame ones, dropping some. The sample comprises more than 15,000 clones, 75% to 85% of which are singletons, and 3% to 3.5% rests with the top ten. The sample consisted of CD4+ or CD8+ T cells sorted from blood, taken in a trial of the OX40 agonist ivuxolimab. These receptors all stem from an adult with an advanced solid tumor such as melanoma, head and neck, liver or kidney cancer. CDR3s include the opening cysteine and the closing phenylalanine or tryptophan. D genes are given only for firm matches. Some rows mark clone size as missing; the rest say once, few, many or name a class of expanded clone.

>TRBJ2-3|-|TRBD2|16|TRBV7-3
CASSLTPAGATDTQYF
TGTGCCAGCAGCTTAACGCCGGCGGGAGCCACAGATACGCAGTATTTT
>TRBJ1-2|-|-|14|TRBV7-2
CASSPRGGPGGYTF
TGTGCCAGCAGCCCCCGGGGAGGCCCGGGTGGCTACACCTTC
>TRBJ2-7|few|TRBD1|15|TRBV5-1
CASSLGTGWAYEQYF
TGCGCCAGCAGCTTGGGGACAGGTTGGGCTTACGAGCAGTACTTC
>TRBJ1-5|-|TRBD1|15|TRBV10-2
CASRIKQGDNQPQHF
TGCGCCAGCAGAATCAAACAGGGGGACAATCAGCCCCAGCATTTT
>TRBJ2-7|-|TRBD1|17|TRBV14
CASSQDWGPGTAYEQYF
TGTGCCAGCAGCCAAGATTGGGGCCCCGGGACAGCCTACGAGCAGTACTTC
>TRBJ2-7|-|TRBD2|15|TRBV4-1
CASSPRTSGGYEQYF
TGCGCCAGCAGCCCCCGGACTAGCGGGGGCTACGAGCAGTACTTC
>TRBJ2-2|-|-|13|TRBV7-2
CASSHTSFGELFF
TGTGCCAGCAGCCACACTAGTTTCGGGGAGCTGTTTTTT
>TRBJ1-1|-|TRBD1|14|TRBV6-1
CASSVTGVNTEAFF
TGTGCCAGCAGTGTGACAGGGGTTAACACTGAAGCTTTCTTT
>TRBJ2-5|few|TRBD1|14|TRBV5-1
CASSSTGVQETQYF
TGCGCCAGCAGCTCGACAGGGGTCCAAGAGACCCAGTACTTC
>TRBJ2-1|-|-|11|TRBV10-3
CAIREYNEQFF
TGTGCCATCAGAGAGTACAATGAGCAGTTCTTC
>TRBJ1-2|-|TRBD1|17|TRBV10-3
CAISESAWTGGDYGYTF
TGTGCCATCAGTGAGTCGGCCTGGACAGGGGGCGACTATGGCTACACCTTC
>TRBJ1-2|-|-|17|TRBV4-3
CASSQEYRQGLRYGYTF
TGCGCCAGCAGCCAAGAATACCGCCAGGGGCTTCGCTATGGCTACACCTTC
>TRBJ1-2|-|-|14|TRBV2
CASSEAWGDGGYTF
TGTGCCAGCAGTGAAGCGTGGGGCGACGGTGGCTACACCTTC
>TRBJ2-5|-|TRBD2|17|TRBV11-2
CASSSYPGTSGVETQYF
TGTGCCAGCAGCTCCTACCCTGGGACTAGCGGGGTTGAGACCCAGTACTTC
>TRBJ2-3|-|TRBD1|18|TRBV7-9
CASSLGYRDRDSTDTQYF
TGTGCCAGCAGCTTAGGTTACCGGGACAGGGATAGCACAGATACGCAGTATTTT
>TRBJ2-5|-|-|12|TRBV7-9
CASSLAWETQYF
TGTGCCAGCAGCTTAGCCTGGGAGACCCAGTACTTC
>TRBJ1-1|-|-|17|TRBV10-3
CAISESRPGGAGTEAFF
TGTGCCATCAGTGAGTCACGACCCGGGGGCGCCGGGACTGAAGCTTTCTTT
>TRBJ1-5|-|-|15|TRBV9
CASSVLGQPNQPQHF
TGTGCCAGCAGCGTCCTCGGACAGCCTAATCAGCCCCAGCATTTT
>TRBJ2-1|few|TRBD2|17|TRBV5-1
CASSFRLAVDSYNEQFF
TGCGCCAGCAGCTTTAGACTAGCGGTTGACTCCTACAATGAGCAGTTCTTC
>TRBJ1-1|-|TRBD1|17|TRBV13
CASSTRDRWSADTEAFF
TGTGCCAGCAGCACCCGGGACAGGTGGTCTGCCGACACTGAAGCTTTCTTT
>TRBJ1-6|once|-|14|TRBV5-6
CASSLTGSNSPLHF
TGTGCCAGCAGCCTAACAGGTTCTAATTCACCCCTCCACTTT
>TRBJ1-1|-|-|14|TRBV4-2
CASSQEGGYTEAFF
TGTGCCAGCAGCCAAGAAGGCGGATACACTGAAGCTTTCTTT
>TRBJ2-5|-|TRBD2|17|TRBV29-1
CSVEGPRRGAEQETQYF
TGCAGCGTTGAAGGACCCCGGCGGGGGGCGGAACAAGAGACCCAGTACTTC
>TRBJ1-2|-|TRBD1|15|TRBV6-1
CASTQMGQGAYGYTF
TGTGCCAGCACCCAAATGGGACAGGGGGCGTATGGCTACACCTTC
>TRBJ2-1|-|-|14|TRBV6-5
CASRAGISYNEQFF
TGTGCCAGCAGGGCGGGTATATCCTACAATGAGCAGTTCTTC
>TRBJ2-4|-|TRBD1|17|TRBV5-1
CASSPGQGLGEGNIQYF
TGCGCCAGCAGCCCCGGACAGGGTTTGGGCGAGGGAAACATTCAGTACTTC
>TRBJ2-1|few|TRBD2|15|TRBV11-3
CASSPTSGTSSEQFF
TGTGCCAGCAGCCCAACCTCCGGGACTAGCAGTGAGCAGTTCTTC
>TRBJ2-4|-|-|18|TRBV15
CATSREINWDLAKNIQYF
TGTGCCACCAGCAGAGAGATAAACTGGGATCTAGCCAAAAACATTCAGTACTTC
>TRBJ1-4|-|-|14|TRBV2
CASQWMGAYEKLFF
TGTGCCAGCCAGTGGATGGGGGCCTATGAAAAACTGTTTTTT
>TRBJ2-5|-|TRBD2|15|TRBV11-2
CASTLGLAGAETQYF
TGTGCCAGCACCCTGGGACTAGCGGGAGCAGAGACCCAGTACTTC
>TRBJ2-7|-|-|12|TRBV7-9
CASSLERYEQYF
TGTGCCAGCAGCTTAGAGCGTTACGAGCAGTACTTC
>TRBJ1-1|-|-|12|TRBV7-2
CASRLLNTEAFF
TGTGCCAGCAGACTCCTGAACACTGAAGCTTTCTTT
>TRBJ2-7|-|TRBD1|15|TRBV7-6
CASSLATGGVSEQYF
TGTGCCAGCAGCTTAGCGACAGGGGGAGTAAGCGAGCAGTACTTC
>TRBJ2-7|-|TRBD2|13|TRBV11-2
CASRTSGSYEQYF
TGTGCCAGCCGGACTAGCGGCTCCTACGAGCAGTACTTC
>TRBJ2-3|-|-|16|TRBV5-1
CASSLWGASGVDTQYF
TGCGCCAGCAGCTTGTGGGGGGCTAGCGGTGTTGATACGCAGTATTTT
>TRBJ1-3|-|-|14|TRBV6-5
CASSYGVNGNTIYF
TGTGCCAGCAGTTACGGGGTAAATGGAAACACCATATATTTT
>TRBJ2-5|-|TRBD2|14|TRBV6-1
CASRTSGIQETQYF
TGTGCCAGCAGAACTAGCGGGATTCAAGAGACCCAGTACTTC
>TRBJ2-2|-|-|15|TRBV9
CASSVAGPDTGELFF
TGTGCCAGCAGCGTAGCTGGTCCGGATACCGGGGAGCTGTTTTTT
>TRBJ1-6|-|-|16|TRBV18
CASSPERISYNSPLHF
TGTGCCAGCTCACCCGAACGCATCTCCTATAATTCACCCCTCCACTTT
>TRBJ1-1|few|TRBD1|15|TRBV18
CASSKLQGAWTEAFF
TGTGCCAGCTCAAAGTTACAGGGGGCATGGACTGAAGCTTTCTTT
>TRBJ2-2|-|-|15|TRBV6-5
CASSYSRKNTGELFF
TGTGCCAGCAGTTACTCGCGCAAAAACACCGGGGAGCTGTTTTTT
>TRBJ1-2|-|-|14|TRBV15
CATSRDLLGDGYTF
TGTGCCACCAGCAGAGATCTACTTGGAGATGGCTACACCTTC